This T cell receptor beta chain was sequenced for a study of blood T cells in healthy people across ages. A remark on this clonotype: The target antigen is unknown. One end of the junction fails to match germline, which may point to a read error.

In terms of origin and age, donors were healthy Caucasian individuals from Russia aged roughly 6 to 95. General study points: Any changes in expanded clonotypes were possibly confounded, as donor CMV status remained unknown. The study found more naive CD4+ cells and higher diversity in long-lived than aged donors.

Using a J-beta primer mix together with a sample-barcoded 5' primer, a second PCR was run for roughly 7 to 11 cycles. Paired-end reads containing CDR3 totaled no fewer than 3 million for each sample. MiXCR was run by TCRdb on the 5' RACE reads, yielding one entry per CDR3 protein. The sample consists of over a million distinct CDR3 sequences, under 45% of them appearing once. The specimen was blood. The receptor was isolated from a woman aged 55-69 years in good health.

In nucleotides, the CDR3 is TGCAGTGCTAGAGGGGACAGGGTAAATTCACCCCCCCACTTT. Translating gives CSARGDRVNSPPHF. The chain carries TRBV20-1 and TRBJ1-6, with TRBD1 identical over 9 bases. The CDR3 runs to 14 residues. Germline CDR1 and CDR2: DFQATT and SNEGSKA (reference sequence).